The clone carrying this T cell receptor beta chain showed up just a few times. The CDR3 covers 14 residues. V lost 4 bases, J lost 6 bases, and 18 bases lay in between. In germline, CDR1 is SQVTM, CDR2 ANQGSEA. This sample is drawn from a study of patients and donors after allogeneic stem cell transplantation. TCRdb reanalysed the RT-PCR reads using MiXCR and keeps one entry per CDR3 protein. The sample lists about 410,000 distinct CDR3 sequences; around 15% were seen once. Sequencing was carried out using blood, either unsorted or a sorted T cell fraction (not recorded which). This clonotype was obtained from a human donor who was either an allogeneic HSCT recipient or a stem cell or donor lymphocyte infusion donor (not recorded which). It is not recorded whose cells these are; they may come from a transplant donor. The chain combines TRBV29-1 with TRBJ1-1, with a possible D match to TRBD1 (5 bases). CDR3 bases: TGCAGCGTTGCATTTCCAGGGAGTTGGGCTGAAGCTTTCTTT. Its translation: CSVAFPGSWAEAFF.